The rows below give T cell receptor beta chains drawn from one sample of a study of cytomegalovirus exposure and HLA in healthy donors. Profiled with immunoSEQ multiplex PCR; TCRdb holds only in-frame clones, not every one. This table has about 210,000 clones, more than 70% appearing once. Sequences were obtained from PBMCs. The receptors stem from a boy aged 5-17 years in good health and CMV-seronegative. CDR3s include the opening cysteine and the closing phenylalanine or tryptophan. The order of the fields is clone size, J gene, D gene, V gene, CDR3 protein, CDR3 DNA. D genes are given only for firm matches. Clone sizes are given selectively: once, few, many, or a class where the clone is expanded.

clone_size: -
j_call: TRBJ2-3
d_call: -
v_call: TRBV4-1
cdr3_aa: CASSALGISTDTQYF
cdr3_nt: TGCGCCAGCAGCGCCCTGGGCATAAGCACAGATACGCAGTATTTT

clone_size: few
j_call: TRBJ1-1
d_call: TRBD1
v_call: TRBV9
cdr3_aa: CASSPRTGSNTEAFF
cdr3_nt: TGTGCCAGCAGCCCCCGGACAGGGTCGAACACTGAAGCTTTCTTT

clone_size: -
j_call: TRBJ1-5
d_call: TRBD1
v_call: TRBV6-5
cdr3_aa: CASSTRQGGQPQHF
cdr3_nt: TGTGCCAGCAGCACCCGACAGGGGGGTCAGCCCCAGCATTTT

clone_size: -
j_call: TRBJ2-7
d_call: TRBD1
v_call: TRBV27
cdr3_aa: CASRGDRGYSYEQYF
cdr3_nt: TGTGCCAGCAGGGGGGACAGGGGATACTCCTACGAGCAGTACTTC

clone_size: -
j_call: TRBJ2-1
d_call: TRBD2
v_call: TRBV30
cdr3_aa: CAWSKPSLAGEQFF
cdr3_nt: TGTGCCTGGAGTAAACCTTCCCTAGCGGGTGAGCAGTTCTTC

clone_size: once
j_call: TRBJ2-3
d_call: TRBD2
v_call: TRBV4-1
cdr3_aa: CASSQGGTRNVRDTQYF
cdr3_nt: TGCGCCAGCAGCCAGGGGGGGACTAGAAATGTCAGAGATACGCAGTATTTT

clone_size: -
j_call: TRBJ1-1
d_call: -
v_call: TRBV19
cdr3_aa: CASSMAQNTEAFF
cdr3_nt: TGTGCCAGTAGTATGGCACAGAACACTGAAGCTTTCTTT

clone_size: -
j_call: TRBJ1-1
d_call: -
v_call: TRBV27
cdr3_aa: CASSLNRVTEAFF
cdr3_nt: TGTGCCAGCAGTTTGAACAGGGTCACTGAAGCTTTCTTT

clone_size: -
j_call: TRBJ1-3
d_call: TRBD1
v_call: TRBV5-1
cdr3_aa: CASGPGGARGNTIYF
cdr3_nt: TGCGCCAGCGGACCAGGGGGCGCGAGAGGAAACACCATATATTTT

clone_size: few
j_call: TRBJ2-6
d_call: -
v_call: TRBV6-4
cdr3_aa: CASSPNHDGANVLTF
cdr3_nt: TGTGCCAGCAGTCCTAATCATGATGGGGCCAACGTCCTGACTTTC

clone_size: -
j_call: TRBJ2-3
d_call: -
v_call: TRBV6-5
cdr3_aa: CASSFRSTDTQYF
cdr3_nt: TGTGCCAGCAGTTTCAGGAGCACAGATACGCAGTATTTT

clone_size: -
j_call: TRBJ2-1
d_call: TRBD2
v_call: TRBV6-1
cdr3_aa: CAGRLAGEQFF
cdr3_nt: TGTGCCGGCCGACTAGCGGGTGAGCAGTTCTTC

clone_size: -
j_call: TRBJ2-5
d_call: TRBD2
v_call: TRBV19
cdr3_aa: CASSPLLAGGGETQYF
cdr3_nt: TGTGCCAGTAGCCCTTTACTAGCGGGAGGAGGAGAGACCCAGTACTTC

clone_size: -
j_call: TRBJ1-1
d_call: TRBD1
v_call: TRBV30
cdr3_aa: CAWRRQGTTEAFF
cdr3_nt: TGTGCCTGGAGGAGACAGGGGACCACTGAAGCTTTCTTT

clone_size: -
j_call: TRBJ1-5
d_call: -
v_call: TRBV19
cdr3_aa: CASSTRGRRGPQHF
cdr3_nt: TGTGCCAGTAGTACAAGAGGTCGCAGGGGTCCCCAGCATTTT

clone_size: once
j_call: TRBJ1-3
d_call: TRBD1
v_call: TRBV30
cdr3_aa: CARSRGLAGNTIYF
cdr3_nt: TGTGCCCGCTCCAGGGGGCTGGCTGGAAACACCATATATTTT

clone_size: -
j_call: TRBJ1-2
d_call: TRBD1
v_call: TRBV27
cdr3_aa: CASSIRRTGNYGYTF
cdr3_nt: TGTGCCAGCAGTATAAGACGGACAGGGAACTATGGCTACACCTTC

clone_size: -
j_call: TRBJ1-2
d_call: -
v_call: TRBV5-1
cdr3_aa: CASSWTVNYGYTF
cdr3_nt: TGCGCCAGCAGCTGGACAGTTAACTATGGCTACACCTTC

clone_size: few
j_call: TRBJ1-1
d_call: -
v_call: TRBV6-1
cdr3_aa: CASSVRTLNTEAFF
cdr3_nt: TGTGCCAGCAGTGTAAGGACACTGAACACTGAAGCTTTCTTT

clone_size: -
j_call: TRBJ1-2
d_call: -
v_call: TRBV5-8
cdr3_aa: CASSHYRADNYGYTF
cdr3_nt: TGTGCCAGCAGCCACTACAGGGCAGATAACTATGGCTACACCTTC

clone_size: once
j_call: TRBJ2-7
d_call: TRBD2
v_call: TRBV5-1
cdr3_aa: CASSLFSSGSILGYEQYF
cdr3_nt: TGCGCCAGCAGCTTGTTTTCTAGCGGGAGTATTTTGGGGTACGAGCAGTACTTC

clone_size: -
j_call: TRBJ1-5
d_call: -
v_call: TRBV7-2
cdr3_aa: CASSLGQRGPQHF
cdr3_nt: TGTGCCAGCAGCCTTGGACAGCGTGGGCCCCAGCATTTT

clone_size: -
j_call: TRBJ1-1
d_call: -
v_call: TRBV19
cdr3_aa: CASRFFRENTEAFF
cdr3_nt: TGTGCCAGTAGGTTTTTCAGGGAGAACACTGAAGCTTTCTTT

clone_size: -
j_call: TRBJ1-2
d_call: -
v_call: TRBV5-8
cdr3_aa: CASSTVYGYTF
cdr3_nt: TGTGCCAGCAGCACAGTCTATGGCTACACCTTC

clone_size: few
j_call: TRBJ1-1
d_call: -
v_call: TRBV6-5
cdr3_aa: CASSPRNTEAFF
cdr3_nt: TGTGCCAGCAGTCCCAGAAACACTGAAGCTTTCTTT

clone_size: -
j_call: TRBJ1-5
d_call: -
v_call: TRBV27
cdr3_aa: CATKGGLNQPQHF
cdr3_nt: TGTGCCACCAAAGGGGGTCTCAATCAGCCCCAGCATTTT

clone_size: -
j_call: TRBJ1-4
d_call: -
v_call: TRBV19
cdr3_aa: CASSISGGTKREKLFF
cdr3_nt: TGTGCCAGTAGTATTAGTGGCGGGACTAAACGTGAAAAACTGTTTTTT

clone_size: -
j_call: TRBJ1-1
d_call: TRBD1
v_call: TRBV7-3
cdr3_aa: CASSSQGADTEAFF
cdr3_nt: TGTGCCAGCAGCTCCCAGGGGGCCGACACTGAAGCTTTCTTT

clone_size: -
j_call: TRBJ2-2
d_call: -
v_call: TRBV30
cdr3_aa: CAWSKRREGTGELFF
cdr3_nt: TGTGCCTGGAGTAAACGACGGGAAGGGACCGGGGAGCTGTTTTTT

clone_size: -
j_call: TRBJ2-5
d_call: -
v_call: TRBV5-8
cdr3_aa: CASSLEATVETQYF
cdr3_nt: TGTGCCAGCAGCTTGGAGGCGACAGTAGAGACCCAGTACTTC

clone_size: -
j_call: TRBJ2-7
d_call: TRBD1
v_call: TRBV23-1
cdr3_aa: CASSHPDRVSYEQYF
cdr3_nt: TGCGCCAGCAGTCATCCAGACAGGGTTTCCTACGAGCAGTACTTC

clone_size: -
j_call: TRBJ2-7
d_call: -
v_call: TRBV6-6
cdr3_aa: CASSSGPYEQYF
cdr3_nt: TGTGCCAGCAGCTCAGGGCCCTACGAGCAGTACTTC

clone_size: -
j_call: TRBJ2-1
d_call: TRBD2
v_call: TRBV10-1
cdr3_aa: CASRAGLADEQFF
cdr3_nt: TGCGCCAGCAGGGCGGGACTAGCTGATGAGCAGTTCTTC

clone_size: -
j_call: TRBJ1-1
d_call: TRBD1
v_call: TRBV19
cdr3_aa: CARGQGEGKRAFF
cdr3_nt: TGTGCCAGGGGACAGGGTGAAGGGAAAAGAGCTTTCTTT

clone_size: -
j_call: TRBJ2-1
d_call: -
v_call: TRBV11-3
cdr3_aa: CASSLLSLGVNEQFF
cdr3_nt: TGTGCCAGCAGCCTTCTGTCACTAGGAGTCAATGAGCAGTTCTTC

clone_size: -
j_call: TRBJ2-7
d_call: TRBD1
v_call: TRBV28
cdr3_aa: CASSPSTGTGMPYEQYF
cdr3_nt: TGTGCCAGCAGTCCATCCACCGGGACAGGGATGCCCTACGAGCAGTACTTC

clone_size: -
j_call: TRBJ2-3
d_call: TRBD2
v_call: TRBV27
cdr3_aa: CASSSPGTRSTDTQYF
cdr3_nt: TGTGCCAGCAGTTCCCCCGGGACTAGGAGCACAGATACGCAGTATTTT